This TCR beta chain was sequenced during a study of control samples from healthy donors and cancer patients. The germline V gene has CDR1 LGHDT and CDR2 YNNKEL (reference sequence). This CDR3 is 14 amino acids long. J lost 4 bases, V lost 2 bases, and 4 bases had no gene match. Profiled with immunoSEQ multiplex PCR; TCRdb holds only in-frame clones, not every one. The sample records around 120,000 clones, 80% to 90% being singletons. The receptor was isolated from a woman in her 50s with colorectal cancer. The chain couples TRBV3-1 (or the pseudogene TRBV3-2) to TRBJ1-1; 7 bases match TRBD1. The source material was PBMCs. CDR3 sequence (DNA): TGTGCCAGCAGCCAAACGGGACAGTCCACTGAAGCTTTCTTT. Its translation is CASSQTGQSTEAFF.